The present entry profiles one T cell receptor beta chain with its context. These data are taken from a study of blood T cell repertoires in COVID-19. Across the study: Acute and convalescent COVID-19 specimens originated in the United States, Italy and Spain. PBMCs, B-cell-depleted T cells, or T cells provided the cDNA or gDNA that made up the material.

This CDR3 is 16 amino acids long. Per the germline V gene, CDR1 is SGHDN and CDR2 is FVKESK. The J segment lost 2 bases and the V segment lost 0 bases, leaving 5 bases of the junction unmatched. In the authors' workflow: Counts of nucleated cells, estimated from reference gene primer amplification, were obtained. Method: immunoSEQ multiplex PCR; TCRdb's copy keeps in-frame clones and lacks some. From that table come the V and J calls and clone size; the DNA was used to work out D and trimming. The sample holds hundreds of thousands of clones, 80% to 90% seen once. The clonotype originates from a woman in her twenties or thirties with active or convalescent COVID-19. Material for sequencing was peripheral blood. The chain is built from TRBV14 and TRBJ2-7, with TRBD2 matching 9 bases. The CDR3 is CASSQDVGTSPYEQYF. DNA for the CDR3: TGTGCCAGCAGCCAAGATGTGGGGACTAGCCCCTACGAGCAGTACTTC.